Listed below are T cell receptor beta chains from one sample, sequenced in a study of spatial heterogeneity in lung cancer. TCRdb reprocessed the 5' RACE reads with MiXCR, giving one entry per CDR3 protein. Of about 7,000 distinct CDR3 sequences in the sample, over 7% were seen once. The sequences come from PBMCs, collected at surgery. These receptors were collected from a male donor with early-stage non-small cell lung cancer. CDR3s include the opening cysteine and the closing phenylalanine or tryptophan. A D gene is named only where the DNA matches it firmly. A row's size may be missing; if present it is once, few, many or a size class.

abundance	v_gene	j_gene	d_gene	CDR3nt	CDR3aa
NA	TRBV2	TRBJ1-2	NA	TGTGCCAGCAGTGAAGGGGTTCTAACCTATGGCTACACCTTC	CASSEGVLTYGYTF
many	TRBV7-9	TRBJ2-1	TRBD2	TGTGCCAGCAGCTCGAACTCTATAGCGGGAGGGCCGGAAGCGTACAATGAGCAGTTCTTC	CASSSNSIAGGPEAYNEQFF
NA	TRBV15	TRBJ1-1	NA	TGTGCCACCAGCAGAAGGGACCAAAGCAACACTGAAGCTTTCTTT	CATSRRDQSNTEAFF
NA	TRBV5-1	TRBJ2-3	TRBD2	TGCGCCAGCAGCTTGGCCCCACTAGCGGGAGCCACAGATACGCAGTATTTT	CASSLAPLAGATDTQYF
many	TRBV6-1	TRBJ2-3	NA	TGTGCCAGCAGAAGTACGTTGAGCACAGATACGCAGTATTTT	CASRSTLSTDTQYF
few	TRBV12-3/TRBV12-4	TRBJ1-2	NA	TGTGCCAGCACCCTTGAGGGCAGTATTAACTATGGCTACACCTTC	CASTLEGSINYGYTF
many	TRBV30	TRBJ2-5	TRBD2	TGTGCCTGGACAGGCGGGAGGTCTCAAGAGACCCAGTACTTC	CAWTGGRSQETQYF
many	TRBV7-9	TRBJ2-1	NA	TGTGCCAGCAGCTTTCAAAGTGGGTACAATGAGCAGTTCTTC	CASSFQSGYNEQFF
many	TRBV19	TRBJ1-2	TRBD1	TGTGCCAGTAGTATAGACGGGACAGGGGAGAATGGCTACACCTTC	CASSIDGTGENGYTF
many	TRBV6-5	TRBJ2-2	NA	TGTGCCGCGACAGCTTCGAACACCGGGGAGCTGTTTTTT	CAATASNTGELFF
many	TRBV12-3/TRBV12-4	TRBJ2-2	TRBD1	TGTGCCAGCAGTTCCGACAGGGGGAAAACCGGGGAGCTGTTTTTT	CASSSDRGKTGELFF
many	TRBV5-6	TRBJ2-1	NA	TGTGCCAGCAGCTTGGCCGTGTACAATGAGCAGTTCTTC	CASSLAVYNEQFF
many	TRBV5-6	TRBJ2-5	NA	TGTGCCAGCAGCGGAGAGACCCAGTACTTC	CASSGETQYF
NA	TRBV28	TRBJ2-3	NA	TGTGCCAGCAGTTTATGGGCAGATACGCAGTATTTT	CASSLWADTQYF
many	TRBV5-1	TRBJ2-5	TRBD2	TGCGCCAGCAACCTAGCGGGAGAGACCCAGTACTTC	CASNLAGETQYF
NA	TRBV12-3/TRBV12-4	TRBJ2-1	TRBD1	TGTGCCAGCAGTTTAATTGGCCCACAACAGGGGGCTAGTTACAATGAGCAGTTCTTC	CASSLIGPQQGASYNEQFF
medium-sized	TRBV29-1	TRBJ2-6	NA	TGCAGCGTCGGGGCTTCTGGGGCCAACGTCCTGACTTTC	CSVGASGANVLTF
many	TRBV7-2	TRBJ1-5	NA	TGTGCCAGCAGCACCATGGGAAATAGCAATCAGCCCCAGCATTTT	CASSTMGNSNQPQHF
many	TRBV20-1	TRBJ2-1	TRBD2	TGCAGTGCTAGCGAGGCGGGAGGCTACAATGAGCAGTTCTTC	CSASEAGGYNEQFF
NA	TRBV12-3/TRBV12-4	TRBJ1-2	NA	TGTGCCACCAAGTTTGGGACTTCCCGGCGCGACCTTGGGAGCTATGGCTACACCTTC	CATKFGTSRRDLGSYGYTF
many	TRBV3-1	TRBJ1-1	NA	TGTGCCAGCAGCCAAGATGGAATACGGAACACTGAAGCTTTCTTT	CASSQDGIRNTEAFF
once	TRBV20-1	TRBJ2-3	NA	TGCAGTGCTAGGACCCATCCCTACAGGAGTTCCACTAGCACAGATACGCAGTATTTT	CSARTHPYRSSTSTDTQYF
many	TRBV30	TRBJ1-1	NA	TGTGCCTGGAGTGTATTCAGTATGAACACTGAAGCTTTCTTT	CAWSVFSMNTEAFF
medium-sized	TRBV25-1	TRBJ2-4	TRBD2	TGTGCCAGCAGTAAGCGGGAGGGCCTAGGGGAAAACATTCAGTACTTC	CASSKREGLGENIQYF
many	TRBV9	TRBJ2-2	NA	TGTGCCAGCAGGGATCTCCGGGACGGGAACACCGGGGAGCTGTTTTTT	CASRDLRDGNTGELFF
many	TRBV21-1	TRBJ2-3	NA	TGTGCCAGCAGCAAGAAGCGGGAGGCAGATACGCAGTATTTT	CASSKKREADTQYF
many	TRBV4-1	TRBJ1-1	NA	TGCGCCACCAAGCCCACAGGCATGAACACTGAAGCTTTCTTT	CATKPTGMNTEAFF
few	TRBV6-5	TRBJ2-7	TRBD1	TGTGCCAGCAGTTACTCGAACAGGGGCGGCGAGCAGTACTTC	CASSYSNRGGEQYF
many	TRBV18	TRBJ1-5	NA	TGTGCCAGCTCAGAGAGGACCAGGGGCCTTTCTAATCAGCCCCAGCATTTT	CASSERTRGLSNQPQHF
many	TRBV12-3/TRBV12-4	TRBJ2-7	NA	TGTGCCAGCACCCTAGGAGGGAACTACGAGCAGTACTTC	CASTLGGNYEQYF
many	TRBV3-1	TRBJ2-3	NA	TGTGCCAGCAGCCAACTCAGCGCAGATACGCAGTATTTT	CASSQLSADTQYF
many	TRBV12-3/TRBV12-4	TRBJ2-7	TRBD2	TGTGCCAGCAGCCGACTAGCGGGAGACTACGAGCAGTACTTC	CASSRLAGDYEQYF
many	TRBV5-4	TRBJ2-2	NA	TGTGCCAGCAGCTCGCCGTCCACCGGGGAGCTGTTTTTT	CASSSPSTGELFF
medium-sized	TRBV19	TRBJ1-1	TRBD1	TGTGCCAGTAGCTACTTCTCCGGACAGGGGGCTGAAGCTTTCTTT	CASSYFSGQGAEAFF
NA	TRBV11-2	TRBJ2-1	NA	TGTGCCAGCAGCTTAGATCCGGCCCCTGAGCAGTTCTTC	CASSLDPAPEQFF
many	TRBV12-3/TRBV12-4	TRBJ1-4	NA	TGTGCCAGCCAAGGTCTTAATGAAAAACTGTTTTTT	CASQGLNEKLFF
many	TRBV9	TRBJ1-1	NA	TGTGCCAGCAGCGTAGTAGGAGACTTGAACACTGAAGCTTTCTTT	CASSVVGDLNTEAFF
many	TRBV6-5	TRBJ1-3	NA	TGTGCCAGCAGTTACTCAAGGGCCGTCGGAAACACCATATATTTT	CASSYSRAVGNTIYF
NA	TRBV12-3/TRBV12-4	TRBJ2-4	NA	TGTGCCAGCAGTTTAGACCTACCGGGCATTCAGTACTTC	CASSLDLPGIQYF
NA	TRBV24-1	TRBJ2-1	NA	TGTGCCACCAGTGAGGCTAGCGTGAGCAATGAGCAGTTCTTC	CATSEASVSNEQFF
large	TRBV11-3	TRBJ2-5	NA	TGTGCCAGCAGCTTAAACTTGAGAGAGACCCAGTACTTC	CASSLNLRETQYF
many	TRBV11-2	TRBJ2-7	TRBD2	TGTGCCAGCAGCAGAGGACTAGTCTACGAGCAGTACTTC	CASSRGLVYEQYF
NA	TRBV4-1	TRBJ2-5	NA	TGCGCCAGCAGCCAAAGGCTACTAGAGGGGGAGACCCAGTACTTC	CASSQRLLEGETQYF
many	TRBV6-6	TRBJ1-6	NA	TGTGCCAGCACCATAGGACAGAATTCACCCCTCCACTTT	CASTIGQNSPLHF
medium-sized	TRBV7-2	TRBJ2-1	NA	TGTGCCAGCAGCTCCTGGAGCGAGTCCTCCCACAATGAGCAGTTCTTC	CASSSWSESSHNEQFF
many	TRBV12-3/TRBV12-4	TRBJ2-1	NA	TGTGCCAGCAGTCTCCAACTAGCCCTTACTTACAATGAGCAGTTCTTC	CASSLQLALTYNEQFF
many	TRBV5-1	TRBJ2-1	TRBD1	TGCGCCAGCAGCTTGGTTTCGACAGGGCCGTACAATGAGCAGTTCTTC	CASSLVSTGPYNEQFF
many	TRBV6-1	TRBJ2-5	TRBD1	TGTGCCAGCAGAGCCAGGACAGGCCAAGAGACCCAGTACTTC	CASRARTGQETQYF
few	TRBV3-1	TRBJ1-3	NA	TGTGCCAGCAGCCAAACAGGGTCAATGAGAAACACCATATATTTT	CASSQTGSMRNTIYF
many	TRBV11-2	TRBJ1-1	TRBD1	TGTGCCAGCAGCGATCAGGGGGCCGTCACTGAAGCTTTCTTT	CASSDQGAVTEAFF
many	TRBV6-2/TRBV6-3	TRBJ2-3	NA	TGTGCCAGCAGTTACTCGCACCGACTCTGGGCAGATACGCAGTATTTT	CASSYSHRLWADTQYF
many	TRBV7-7	TRBJ2-1	NA	TGTGCTAGCAGCTTAATTCCTAGGGATGAGCAGTTCTTC	CASSLIPRDEQFF
medium-sized	TRBV12-3/TRBV12-4	TRBJ2-7	TRBD1	TGTGCCAGCAGTGGCCGGCAGATGGACAGGGGGTATGACGAGCAGTACTTC	CASSGRQMDRGYDEQYF
many	TRBV5-1	TRBJ2-7	TRBD2	TGCGCCAGCAGCTTGGCGGGCCGGACTAGCGGTCTGTACGAGCAGTACTTC	CASSLAGRTSGLYEQYF
hyperexpanded	TRBV20-1	TRBJ2-1	TRBD2	TGCAGTGCTAGACCCGGGACTAGCCCGTCCAATGAGCAGTTCTTC	CSARPGTSPSNEQFF